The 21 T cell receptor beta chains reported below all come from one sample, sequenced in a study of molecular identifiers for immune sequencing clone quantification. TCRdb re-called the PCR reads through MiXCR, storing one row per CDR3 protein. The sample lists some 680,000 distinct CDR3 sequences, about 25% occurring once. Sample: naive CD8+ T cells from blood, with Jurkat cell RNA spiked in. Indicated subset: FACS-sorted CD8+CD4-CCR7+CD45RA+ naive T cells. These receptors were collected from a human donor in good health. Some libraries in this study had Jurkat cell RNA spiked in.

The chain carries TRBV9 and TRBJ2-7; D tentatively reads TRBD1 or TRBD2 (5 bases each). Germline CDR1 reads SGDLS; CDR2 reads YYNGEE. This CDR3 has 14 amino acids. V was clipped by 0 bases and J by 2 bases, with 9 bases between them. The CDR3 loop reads CASSVAPGPYEQYF. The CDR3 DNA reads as TGTGCCAGCAGCGTAGCTCCGGGACCCTACGAGCAGTACTTC.

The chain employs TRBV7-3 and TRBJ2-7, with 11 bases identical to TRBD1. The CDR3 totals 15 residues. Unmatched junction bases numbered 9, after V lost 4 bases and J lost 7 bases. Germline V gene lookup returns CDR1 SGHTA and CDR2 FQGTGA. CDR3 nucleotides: TGTGCCAGCAGCTCCCCCTTGGACAGGGGGCATGAGCAGTACTTC. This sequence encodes CASSSPLDRGHEQYF.

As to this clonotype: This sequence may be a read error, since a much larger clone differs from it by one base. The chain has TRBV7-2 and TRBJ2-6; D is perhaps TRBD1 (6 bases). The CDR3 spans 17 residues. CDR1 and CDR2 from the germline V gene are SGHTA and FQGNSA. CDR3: CASSLVPQGHGANILTF. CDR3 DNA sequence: TGTGCCAGCAGCTTAGTGCCACAGGGCCATGGGGCCAACATCCTGACTTTC.

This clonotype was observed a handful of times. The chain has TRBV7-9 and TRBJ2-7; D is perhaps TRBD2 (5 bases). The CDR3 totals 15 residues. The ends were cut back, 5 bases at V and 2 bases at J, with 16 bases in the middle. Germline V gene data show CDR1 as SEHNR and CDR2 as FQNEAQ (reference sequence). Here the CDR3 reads CASSDGLREPYEQYF. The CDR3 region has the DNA TGTGCCAGCAGCGACGGACTCCGGGAACCCTACGAGCAGTACTTC. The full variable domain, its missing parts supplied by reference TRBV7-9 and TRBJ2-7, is DTGVSQNPRHKITKRGQNVTFRCDPISEHNRLYWYRQTLGQGPEFLTYFQNEAQLEKSRLLSDRFSAERPKGSFSTLEIQRTEQGDSAMYLCASSDGLREPYEQYFGPGTRLTVT.

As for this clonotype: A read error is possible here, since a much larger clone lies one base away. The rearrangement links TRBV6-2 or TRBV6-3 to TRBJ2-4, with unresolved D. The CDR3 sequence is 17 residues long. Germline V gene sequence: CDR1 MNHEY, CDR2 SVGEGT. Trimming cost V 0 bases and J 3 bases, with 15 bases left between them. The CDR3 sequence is CASSYSPEDCFKNIQYF. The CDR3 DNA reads TGTGCCAGCAGTTACTCTCCTGAAGACTGCTTCAAAAACATTCAGTACTTC.

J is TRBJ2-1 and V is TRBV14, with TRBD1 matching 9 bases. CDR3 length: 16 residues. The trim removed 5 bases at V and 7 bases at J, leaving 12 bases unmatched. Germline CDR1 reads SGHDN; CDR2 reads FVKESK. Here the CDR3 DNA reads TGTGCCAGCAGCAGGTTGGATGGACAGGGGCTGAATGAGCAGTTCTTC. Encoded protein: CASSRLDGQGLNEQFF. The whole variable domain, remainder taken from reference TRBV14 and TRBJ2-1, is EAGVTQFPSHSVIEKGQTVTLRCDPISGHDNLYWYRRVMGKEIKFLLHFVKESKQDESGMPNNRFLAERTGGTYSTLKVQPAELEDSGVYFCASSRLDGQGLNEQFFGPGTRLTVL.

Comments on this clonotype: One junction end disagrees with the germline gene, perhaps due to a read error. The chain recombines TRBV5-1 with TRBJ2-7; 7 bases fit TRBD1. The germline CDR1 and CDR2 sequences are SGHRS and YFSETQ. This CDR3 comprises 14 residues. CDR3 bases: TGCACCAGCAGCCTCTGGGACAGCGACTACGAGCAGTACTTC. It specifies CTSSLWDSDYEQYF. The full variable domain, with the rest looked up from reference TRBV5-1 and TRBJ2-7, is KAGVTQTPRYLIKTRGQQVTLSCSPISGHRSVSWYQQTPGQGLQFLFEYFSETQRNKGNFPGRFSGRQFSNSRSEMNVSTLELGDSALYLCTSSLWDSDYEQYFGPGTRLTVT.

CDR3 sequence: CASIGTDLFEQYF. CDR3 nucleotide sequence: TGTGCCAGCATCGGGACAGACCTTTTCGAGCAGTACTTC. V is TRBV2 and J is TRBJ2-7, with 7 bases identical to TRBD1. Germline CDR1 and CDR2: SNHLY and FYNNEI. The CDR3 has 13 amino acids. The V and J ends lost 7 bases and 6 bases, in that order; junction bases with no gene match: 9.

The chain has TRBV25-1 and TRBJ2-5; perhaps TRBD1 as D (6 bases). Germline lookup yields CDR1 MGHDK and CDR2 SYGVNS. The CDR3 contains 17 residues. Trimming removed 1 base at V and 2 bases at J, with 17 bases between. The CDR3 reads CASSELGAQIQQETQYF. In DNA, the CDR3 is TGTGCCAGCAGTGAATTGGGGGCACAGATTCAACAAGAGACCCAGTACTTC.

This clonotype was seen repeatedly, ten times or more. The CDR3 coding sequence is TGCGCCAGCAGCCACAGGGATCTCCACTACGAGCAGTACTTC. It encodes CASSHRDLHYEQYF. This chain joins TRBV4-1 and TRBJ2-7; perhaps TRBD1 as D (5 bases). This CDR3 has 14 residues. V lost 3 bases, J lost 3 bases, and 12 bases lay in between. Per germline, CDR1 MGHRA and CDR2 YSYEKL.

The CDR3 sequence: CASSASGSYEQFF. DNA for the CDR3: TGTGCCAGCAGTGCTAGCGGGAGTTATGAGCAGTTCTTC. This sequence joins TRBV6-2 or TRBV6-3 and TRBJ2-1; TRBD2 agrees at 10 bases. There are 13 residues in the CDR3. Unmatched junction bases numbered 3, after V lost 5 bases and J lost 8 bases. Per the germline V gene, CDR1 is MNHEY and CDR2 is SVGEGT.

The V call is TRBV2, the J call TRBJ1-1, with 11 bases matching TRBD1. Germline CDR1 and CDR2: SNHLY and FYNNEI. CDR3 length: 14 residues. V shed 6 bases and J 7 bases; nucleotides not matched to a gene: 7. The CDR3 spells CASRDRGLGIEAFF. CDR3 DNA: TGTGCCAGCAGGGACAGGGGGCTCGGCATTGAAGCTTTCTTT.

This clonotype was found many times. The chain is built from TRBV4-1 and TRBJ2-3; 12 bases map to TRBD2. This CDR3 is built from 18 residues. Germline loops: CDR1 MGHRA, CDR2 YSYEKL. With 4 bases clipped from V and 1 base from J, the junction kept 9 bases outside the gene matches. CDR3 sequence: CASSPSGASGGGTDTQYF. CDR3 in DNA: TGCGCCAGCAGCCCCTCAGGGGCTAGCGGGGGGGGCACAGATACGCAGTATTTT.

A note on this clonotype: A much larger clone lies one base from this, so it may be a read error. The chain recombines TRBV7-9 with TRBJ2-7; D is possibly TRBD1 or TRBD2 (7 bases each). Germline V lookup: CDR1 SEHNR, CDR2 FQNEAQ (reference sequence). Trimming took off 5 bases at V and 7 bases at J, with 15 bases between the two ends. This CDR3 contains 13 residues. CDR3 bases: TGTGCCAGCAGCCAGGGGGGGGTGCCTGAGCAGTACTTC. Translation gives CASSQGGVPEQYF. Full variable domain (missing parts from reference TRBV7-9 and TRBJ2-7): DTGVSQNPRHKITKRGQNVTFRCDPISEHNRLYWYRQTLGQGPEFLTYFQNEAQLEKSRLLSDRFSAERPKGSFSTLEIQRTEQGDSAMYLCASSQGGVPEQYFGPGTRLTVT.

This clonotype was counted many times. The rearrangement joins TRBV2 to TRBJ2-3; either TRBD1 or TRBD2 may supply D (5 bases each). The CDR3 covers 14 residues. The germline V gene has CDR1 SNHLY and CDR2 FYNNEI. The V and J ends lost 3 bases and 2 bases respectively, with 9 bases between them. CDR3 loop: CASSDQGPTDTQYF. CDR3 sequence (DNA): TGTGCCAGCAGTGACCAGGGACCCACAGATACGCAGTATTTT. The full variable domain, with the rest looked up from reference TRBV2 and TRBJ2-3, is EPEVTQTPSHQVTQMGQEVILRCVPISNHLYFYWYRQILGQKVEFLVSFYNNEISEKSEIFDDQFSVERPDGSNFTLKIRSTKLEDSAMYFCASSDQGPTDTQYFGPGTRLTVL.

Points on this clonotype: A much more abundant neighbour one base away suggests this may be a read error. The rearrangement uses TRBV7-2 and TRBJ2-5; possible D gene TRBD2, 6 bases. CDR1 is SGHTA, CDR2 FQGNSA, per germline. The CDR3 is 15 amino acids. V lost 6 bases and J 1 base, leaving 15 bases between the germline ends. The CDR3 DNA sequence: TGTGCCAGCAGGCTTTCCCTAGCGCCCCAAGAGACCCAGTACTTC. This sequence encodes CASRLSLAPQETQYF. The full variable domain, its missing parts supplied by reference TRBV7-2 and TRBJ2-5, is GAGVSQSPSNKVTEKGKDVELRCDPISGHTALYWYRQSLGQGLEFLIYFQGNSAPDKSGLPSDRFSAERTGGSVSTLTIQRTQQEDSAVYLCASRLSLAPQETQYFGPGTRLLVL.

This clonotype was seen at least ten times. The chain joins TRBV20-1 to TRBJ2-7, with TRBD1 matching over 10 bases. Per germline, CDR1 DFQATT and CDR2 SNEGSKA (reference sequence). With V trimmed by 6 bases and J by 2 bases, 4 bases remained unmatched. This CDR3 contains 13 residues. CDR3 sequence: CSAGTGVTYEQYF. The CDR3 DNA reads TGCAGTGCAGGGACAGGGGTCACCTACGAGCAGTACTTC.

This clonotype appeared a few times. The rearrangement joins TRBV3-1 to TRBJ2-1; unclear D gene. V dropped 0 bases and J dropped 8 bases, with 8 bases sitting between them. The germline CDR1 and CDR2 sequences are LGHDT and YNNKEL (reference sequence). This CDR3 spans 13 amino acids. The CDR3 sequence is CASSQDAHDEQFF. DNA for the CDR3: TGTGCCAGCAGCCAAGATGCGCACGATGAGCAGTTCTTC.

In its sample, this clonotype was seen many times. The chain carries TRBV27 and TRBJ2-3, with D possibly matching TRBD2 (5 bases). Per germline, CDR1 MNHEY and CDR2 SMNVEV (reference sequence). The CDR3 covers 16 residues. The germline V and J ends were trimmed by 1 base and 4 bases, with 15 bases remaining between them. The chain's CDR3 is CASSLLANLPADTQYF. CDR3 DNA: TGTGCCAGCAGTTTATTAGCGAACCTGCCCGCAGATACGCAGTATTTT.

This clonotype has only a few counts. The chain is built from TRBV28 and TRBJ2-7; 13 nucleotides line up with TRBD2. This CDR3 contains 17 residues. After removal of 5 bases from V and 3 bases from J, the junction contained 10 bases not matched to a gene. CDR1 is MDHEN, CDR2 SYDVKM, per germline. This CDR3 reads CASSGFVGTSGNYEQYF. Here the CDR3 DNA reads TGTGCCAGCAGTGGATTCGTAGGGACTAGCGGGAACTACGAGCAGTACTTC.

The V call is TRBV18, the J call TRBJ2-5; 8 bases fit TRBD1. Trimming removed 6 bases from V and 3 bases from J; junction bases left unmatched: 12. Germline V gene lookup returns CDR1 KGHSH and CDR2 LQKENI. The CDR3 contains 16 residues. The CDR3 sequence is CASSGGLQGAEETQYF. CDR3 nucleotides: TGTGCCAGCTCCGGGGGTCTCCAGGGGGCCGAAGAGACCCAGTACTTC. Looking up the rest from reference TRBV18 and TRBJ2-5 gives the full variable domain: NAGVMQNPRHLVRRRGQEARLRCSPMKGHSHVYWYRQLPEEGLKFMVYLQKENIIDESGMPKERFSAEFPKEGPSILRIQQVVRGDSAAYFCASSGGLQGAEETQYFGPGTRLLVL.